The present entry profiles one T cell receptor beta chain with its context. The antigen is unknown. Distinct nucleotide sequences in the sample also encode this CDR3. This record belongs to a study of T cell clonotyping in hematopoietic cell transplantation. The V and J ends lost 2 bases and 0 bases respectively, with 8 bases between them. This CDR3 is 15 amino acids long. Germline V gene data show CDR1 as SGHTA and CDR2 as FQGNSA. General study points: After transplant, recipient diversity fell while pathologically expanded clonotypes grew through day 180. Cells were unsorted, so CD4 and CD8 contributions were not separated.

The protocol was immunoSEQ multiplex PCR, while the TCRdb copy is restricted to in-frame clones and leaves out a portion. This repertoire shows under 9,500 clones, approximately 85% found once; its top ten account for roughly 34%. This TCR derives from a female patient between 25 and 45 years old who had an allogeneic stem cell transplant, so the T cells may come from the graft donor. Some clones in this sample may be carry-over from other donors' samples. The starting material was PBMCs, obtained 180 days after allogeneic stem cell transplant. The V call is TRBV7-2, the J call TRBJ2-1; no firm D call. CDR3 in DNA: TGTGCCAGCAGCTTAAGCCCGAGCTCCTACAATGAGCAGTTCTTC. It is translated as CASSLSPSSYNEQFF.